This TCR beta chain is drawn from a study of blood T cell repertoires in COVID-19. About the study: Sample material is recorded as cDNA or gDNA derived from T cells, B-cell-depleted T cells, or PBMCs.

In the original workflow: Scientists estimated how many nucleated cells there were by amplifying reference gene primers. The repertoire was sequenced with immunoSEQ multiplex PCR; TCRdb's copy has only in-frame clones and lacks some. V, J and clone size are taken as reported in that table, and D and trimming were inferred from the DNA itself. The table has over 150,000 clones, roughly 80% seen once. The sequence derives from a woman aged 55-69 years who had recovered from COVID-19. The material sequenced was PBMCs or T cells enriched from blood (not recorded which).

The CDR3 reads CASGPYGQGSNQPQHF. The DNA of the CDR3 is TGTGCCAGCGGACCGTACGGACAGGGCAGCAATCAGCCCCAGCATTTT. The chain recombines TRBV3-1 (or the pseudogene TRBV3-2) with TRBJ1-5; 8 bases are shared with TRBD1. Germline lookup yields CDR1 LGHDT and CDR2 YNNKEL (reference sequence). V trimming: 8 bases; J trimming: 1 base; junction bases outside the gene matches: 10. This CDR3 spans 16 amino acids.